This T cell receptor beta chain was recovered during a study of Graves' ophthalmopathy and Graves' hyperthyroidism. This clonotype was recorded at least ten times. Ophthalmopathic donors had moderate-to-severe activity, CAS ≥3 and NOSPECS ≥4, with disease that had lasted under 3 months. Certain patients were not enrolled. These were patients with other autoimmune diseases, uncontrolled infections, pregnancy or lactation. The length of the CDR3 is 17 residues. Trimming cost V 4 bases and J 1 base, with 19 bases left between them. Germline V gene sequence: CDR1 SGDLS, CDR2 YYNGEE. TCR beta CDR3 amplification used RNA transcripts. An initial RT-PCR round employing HTBI primers preceded a second-round multiplex PCR. TCRdb fed the multiplex PCR reads into MiXCR, producing one record per CDR3 protein. Of fewer than 400,000 distinct CDR3 sequences listed, around 19% are singletons.

The sequenced sample consisted of peripheral blood. V gene TRBV9 combines with J gene TRBJ2-3; a possible D gene is TRBD2 (6 bases). The clonotype originates from a woman under 30 with Graves' ophthalmopathy. The CDR3 sequence: CASSPGGSGWGTDTQYF. As DNA, the CDR3 is TGTGCCAGCAGCCCAGGAGGGAGCGGGTGGGGCACAGATACGCAGTATTTT.